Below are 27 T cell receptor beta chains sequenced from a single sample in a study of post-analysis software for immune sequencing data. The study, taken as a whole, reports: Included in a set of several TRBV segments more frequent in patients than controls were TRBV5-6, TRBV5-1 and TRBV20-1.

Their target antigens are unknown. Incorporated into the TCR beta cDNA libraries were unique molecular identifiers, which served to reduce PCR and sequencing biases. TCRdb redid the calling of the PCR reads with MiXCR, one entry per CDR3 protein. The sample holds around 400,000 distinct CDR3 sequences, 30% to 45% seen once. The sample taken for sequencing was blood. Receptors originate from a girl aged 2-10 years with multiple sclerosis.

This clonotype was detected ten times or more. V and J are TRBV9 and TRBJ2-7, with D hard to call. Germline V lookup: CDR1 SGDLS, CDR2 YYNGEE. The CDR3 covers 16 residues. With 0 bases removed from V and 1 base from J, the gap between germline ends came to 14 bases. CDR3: CASSVGQADLSYEQYF. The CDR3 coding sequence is TGTGCCAGCAGCGTAGGGCAGGCTGATCTATCCTACGAGCAGTACTTC.

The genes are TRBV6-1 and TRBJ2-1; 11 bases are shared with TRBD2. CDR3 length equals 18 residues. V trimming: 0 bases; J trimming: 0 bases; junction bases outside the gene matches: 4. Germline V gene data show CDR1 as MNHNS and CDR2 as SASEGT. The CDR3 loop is CASSEASSGGTSYNEQFF. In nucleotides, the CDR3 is TGTGCCAGCAGTGAAGCCTCTAGCGGGGGGACCTCCTACAATGAGCAGTTCTTC.

CDR3 nucleotide sequence: TGTGCCAGCAGTTTAAAGTTCAGGGGGCCGGGCTACACCTTC. It is translated as CASSLKFRGPGYTF. V usage is TRBV28 and J usage is TRBJ1-2; 8 bases match TRBD1. The ends lost 2 bases at V and 8 bases at J; junction bases unmatched: 7. Per the germline V gene, CDR1 is MDHEN and CDR2 is SYDVKM. This CDR3 contains 14 residues.

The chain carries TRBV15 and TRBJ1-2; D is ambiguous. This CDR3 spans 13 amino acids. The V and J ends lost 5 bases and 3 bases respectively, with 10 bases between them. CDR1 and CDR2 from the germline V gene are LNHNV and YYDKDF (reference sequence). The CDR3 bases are TGTGCCACCAGCCTGGGTAGGGACTATGGCTACACCTTC. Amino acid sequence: CATSLGRDYGYTF.

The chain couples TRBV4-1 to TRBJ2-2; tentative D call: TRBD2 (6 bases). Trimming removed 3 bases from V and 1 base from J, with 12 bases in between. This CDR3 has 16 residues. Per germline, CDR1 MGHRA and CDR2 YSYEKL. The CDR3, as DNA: TGCGCCAGCAGCCAGGAGGGGTCCGGGAACACCGGGGAGCTGTTTTTT. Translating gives CASSQEGSGNTGELFF.

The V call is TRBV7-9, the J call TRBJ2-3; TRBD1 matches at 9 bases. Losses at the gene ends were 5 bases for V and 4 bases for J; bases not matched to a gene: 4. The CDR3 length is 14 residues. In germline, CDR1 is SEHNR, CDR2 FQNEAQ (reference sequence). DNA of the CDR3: TGTGCCAGCAGCCAAACAGGGGGCGCAGATACGCAGTATTTT. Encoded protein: CASSQTGGADTQYF.

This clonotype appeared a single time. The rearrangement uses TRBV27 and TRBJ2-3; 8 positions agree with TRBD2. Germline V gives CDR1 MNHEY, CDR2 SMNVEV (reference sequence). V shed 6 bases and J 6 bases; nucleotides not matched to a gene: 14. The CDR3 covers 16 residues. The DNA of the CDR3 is TGTGCCAGCAGGCCAAGAAGAGCGGGAGAGGTGGATACGCAGTATTTT. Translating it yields CASRPRRAGEVDTQYF.

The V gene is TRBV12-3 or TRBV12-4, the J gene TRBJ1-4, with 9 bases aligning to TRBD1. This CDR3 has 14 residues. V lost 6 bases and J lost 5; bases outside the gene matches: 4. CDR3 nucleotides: TGTGCCAGCAGACAAGGACAGGGGAATGAAAAACTGTTTTTT. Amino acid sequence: CASRQGQGNEKLFF.

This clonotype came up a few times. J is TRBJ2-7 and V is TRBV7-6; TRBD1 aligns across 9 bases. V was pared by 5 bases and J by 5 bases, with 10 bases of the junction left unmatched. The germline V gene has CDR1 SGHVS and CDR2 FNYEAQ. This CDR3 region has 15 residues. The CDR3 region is CASSRVGQGRDEQYF. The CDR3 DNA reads TGTGCCAGCAGCCGCGTCGGACAGGGGAGAGACGAGCAGTACTTC.

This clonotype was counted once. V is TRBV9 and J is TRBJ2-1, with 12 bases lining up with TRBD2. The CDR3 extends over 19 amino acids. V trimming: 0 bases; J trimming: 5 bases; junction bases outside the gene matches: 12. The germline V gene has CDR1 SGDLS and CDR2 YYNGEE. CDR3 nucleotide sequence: TGTGCCAGCAGCGTAGCGCTAAGGACTAGCGGGATCGTGGACAATGAGCAGTTCTTC. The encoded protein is CASSVALRTSGIVDNEQFF. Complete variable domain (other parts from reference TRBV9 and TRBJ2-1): DSGVTQTPKHLITATGQRVTLRCSPRSGDLSVYWYQQSLDQGLQFLIQYYNGEERAKGNILERFSAQQFPDLHSELNLSSLELGDSALYFCASSVALRTSGIVDNEQFFGPGTRLTVL.

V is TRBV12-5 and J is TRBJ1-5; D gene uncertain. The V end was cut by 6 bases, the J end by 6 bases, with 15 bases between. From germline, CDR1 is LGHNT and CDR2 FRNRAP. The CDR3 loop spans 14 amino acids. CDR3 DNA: TGTGCTAGTGGCCGAGGGTATGAGGGTCAGCCCCAGCATTTT. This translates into CASGRGYEGQPQHF.

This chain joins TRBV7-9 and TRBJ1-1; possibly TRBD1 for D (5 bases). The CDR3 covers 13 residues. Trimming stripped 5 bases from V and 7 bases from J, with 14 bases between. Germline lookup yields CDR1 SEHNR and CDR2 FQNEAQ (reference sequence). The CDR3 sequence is CASSREDKGEAFF. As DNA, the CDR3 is TGTGCCAGCAGCCGGGAGGACAAGGGTGAAGCTTTCTTT.

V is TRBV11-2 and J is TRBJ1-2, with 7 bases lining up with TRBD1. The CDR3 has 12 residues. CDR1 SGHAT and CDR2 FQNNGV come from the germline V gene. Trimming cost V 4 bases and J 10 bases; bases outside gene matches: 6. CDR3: CASSWRTGAYTF. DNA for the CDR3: TGTGCCAGCAGCTGGCGGACAGGCGCCTACACCTTC.

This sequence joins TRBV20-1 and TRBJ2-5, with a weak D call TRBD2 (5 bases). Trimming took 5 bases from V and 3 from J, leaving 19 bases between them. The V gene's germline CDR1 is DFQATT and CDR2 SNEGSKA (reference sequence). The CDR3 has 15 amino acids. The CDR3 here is CSAPSQIATKETQYF. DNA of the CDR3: TGCAGTGCTCCAAGCCAGATAGCGACTAAAGAGACCCAGTACTTC.

The CDR3 sequence is CSVEKDLKNIQYF. The DNA of the CDR3 is TGCAGCGTTGAAAAGGACCTCAAAAACATTCAGTACTTC. The chain uses TRBV29-1 and TRBJ2-4; D uncertain. V was clipped by 2 bases and J by 3 bases, with 8 bases between them. The germline gives CDR1 SQVTM, CDR2 ANQGSEA. CDR3 length: 13 residues. Filled out from reference TRBV29-1 and TRBJ2-4, the complete variable domain reads SAVISQKPSRDICQRGTSLTIQCQVDSQVTMMFWYRQQPGQSLTLIATANQGSEATYESGFVIDKFPISRPNLTFSTLTVSNMSPEDSSIYLCSVEKDLKNIQYFGAGTRLSVL.

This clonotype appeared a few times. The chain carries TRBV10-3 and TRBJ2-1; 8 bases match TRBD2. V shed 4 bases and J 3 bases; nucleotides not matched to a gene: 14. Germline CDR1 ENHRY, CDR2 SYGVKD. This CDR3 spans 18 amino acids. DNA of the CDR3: TGTGCCATCAGTGGTGATCTCAGCGGGAGAACCCTCTACAATGAGCAGTTCTTC. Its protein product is CAISGDLSGRTLYNEQFF.

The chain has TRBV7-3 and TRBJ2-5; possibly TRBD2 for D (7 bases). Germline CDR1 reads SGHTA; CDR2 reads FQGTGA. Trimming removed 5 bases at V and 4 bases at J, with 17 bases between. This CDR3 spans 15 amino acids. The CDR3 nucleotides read TGTGCCAGCAGCCCAGCCCTGGGAGGGGGAGAGACCCAGTACTTC. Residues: CASSPALGGGETQYF.

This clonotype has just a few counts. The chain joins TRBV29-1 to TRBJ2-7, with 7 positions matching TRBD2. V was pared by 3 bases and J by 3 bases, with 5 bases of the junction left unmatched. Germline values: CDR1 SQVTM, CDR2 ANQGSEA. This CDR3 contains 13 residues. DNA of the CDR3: TGCAGCGTTGAGCTAGCGGACCACTACGAGCAGTACTTC. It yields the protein CSVELADHYEQYF.

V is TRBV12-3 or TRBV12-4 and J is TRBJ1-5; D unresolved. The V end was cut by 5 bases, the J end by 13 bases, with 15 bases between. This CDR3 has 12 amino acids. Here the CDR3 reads CASSPRVGSQHF. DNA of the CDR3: TGTGCCAGCAGTCCCAGAGTAGGATCACAGCATTTT.

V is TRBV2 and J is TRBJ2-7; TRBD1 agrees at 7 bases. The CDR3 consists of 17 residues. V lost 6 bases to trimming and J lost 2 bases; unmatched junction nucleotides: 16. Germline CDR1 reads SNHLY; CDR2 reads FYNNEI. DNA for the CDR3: TGTGCCAGCAGCGAACAGACGACAGGGCTCGGGGCCTACGAGCAGTACTTC. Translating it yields CASSEQTTGLGAYEQYF.

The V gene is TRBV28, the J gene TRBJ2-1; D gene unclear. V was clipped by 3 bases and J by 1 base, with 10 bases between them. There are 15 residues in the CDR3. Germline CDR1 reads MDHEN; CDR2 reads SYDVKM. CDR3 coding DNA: TGTGCCAGCAGTTTTGTCAGAATTTCCTACAATGAGCAGTTCTTC. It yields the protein CASSFVRISYNEQFF.

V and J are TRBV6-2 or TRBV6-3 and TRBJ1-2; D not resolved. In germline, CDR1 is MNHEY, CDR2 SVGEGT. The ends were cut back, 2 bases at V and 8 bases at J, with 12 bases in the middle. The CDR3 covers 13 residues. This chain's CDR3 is CASSYMGFQGYTF. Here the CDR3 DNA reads TGTGCCAGCAGTTACATGGGGTTTCAAGGCTACACCTTC.

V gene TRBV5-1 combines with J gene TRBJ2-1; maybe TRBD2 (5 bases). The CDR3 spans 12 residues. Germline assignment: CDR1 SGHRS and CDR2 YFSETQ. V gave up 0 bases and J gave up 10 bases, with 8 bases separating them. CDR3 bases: TGCGCCAGCAGCTTGGCTAGCAAGGAGCAGTTCTTC. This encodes CASSLASKEQFF.

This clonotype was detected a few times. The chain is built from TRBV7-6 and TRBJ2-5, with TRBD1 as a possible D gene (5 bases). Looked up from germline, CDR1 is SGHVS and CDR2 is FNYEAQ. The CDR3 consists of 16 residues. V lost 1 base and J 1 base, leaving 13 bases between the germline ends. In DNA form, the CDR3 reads TGTGCCAGCAGCTTAGGCCCCTGGGGCCTCCAAGAGACCCAGTACTTC. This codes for CASSLGPWGLQETQYF.

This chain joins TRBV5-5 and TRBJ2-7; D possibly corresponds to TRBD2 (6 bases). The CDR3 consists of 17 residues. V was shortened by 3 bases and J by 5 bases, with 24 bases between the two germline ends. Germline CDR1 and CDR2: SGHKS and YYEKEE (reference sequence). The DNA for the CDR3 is TGTGCCAGCAGCTCGTTTTCCTCTCTCCGGGAGAGGGACGAGCAGTACTTC. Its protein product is CASSSFSSLRERDEQYF.

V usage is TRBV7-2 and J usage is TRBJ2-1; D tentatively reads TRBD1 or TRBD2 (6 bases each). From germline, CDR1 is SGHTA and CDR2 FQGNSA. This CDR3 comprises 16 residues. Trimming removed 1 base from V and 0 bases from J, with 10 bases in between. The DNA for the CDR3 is TGTGCCAGCAGCTTAGAGGGGGGCGGCTCCTACAATGAGCAGTTCTTC. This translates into CASSLEGGGSYNEQFF.

CDR3 coding DNA: TGCAGCGTCCGGGACAGGAGTTACAATGAGCAGTTCTTC. Its protein product is CSVRDRSYNEQFF. This chain uses TRBV29-1 with TRBJ2-1; 8 positions match TRBD1. With 6 bases clipped from V and 4 bases from J, the junction kept 5 bases outside the gene matches. The CDR3 length is 13 residues. Germline CDR1 and CDR2: SQVTM and ANQGSEA.